These T cell receptor beta chains were read from a single sample in a study of CD8+ T cells in alopecia areata. The table came from immunoSEQ multiplex PCR; TCRdb's copy has only in-frame clones and leaves some out. This sample yields hundreds of thousands of clones, of which 58% are seen a single time; approximately 2% belongs to the top ten. Here the sequenced sample was CD4+ T cells sorted from blood, taken at week 24, from a patient treated with tofacitinib. The receptor source for this set is a human donor with alopecia areata. The CDR3 runs from the conserved cysteine through the conserved F or W. The D gene is left open where the match is weak. Not all rows give a size; the values are once, few, many and, for expanded clones, a class.

TRBJ2-7 | . | TRBD1 | 14 | TRBV29-1 | TGCAGCGTCTCGGACAGGGGGTTTTCCTACGAGCAGTACTTC | CSVSDRGFSYEQYF
TRBJ2-5 | . | . | 14 | TRBV4-3 | TGCGCCAGCAGCCAAGTTGTCGGGGAAGAGACCCAGTACTTC | CASSQVVGEETQYF
TRBJ2-4 | few | TRBD2 | 19 | TRBV4-1 | TGCGCCAGCAGCCAAGGACTGGCGGGGGTTGTTGGTGCCAAAAACATTCAGTACTTC | CASSQGLAGVVGAKNIQYF
TRBJ2-5 | few | . | 15 | TRBV5-1 | TGCGCCAGCAGCTTGGGTATTAGGCGGTGGGAGACCCAGTACTTC | CASSLGIRRWETQYF
TRBJ2-2 | . | . | 17 | TRBV6-1 | TGTGCCAGCAGTGAAAGCCCTCTAAGAATCCAAACCGGGGAGCTGTTTTTT | CASSESPLRIQTGELFF
TRBJ2-3 | . | . | 16 | TRBV4-1 | TGCGCCAGCAGCCAAGATTCGGCTCCCCACACAGATACGCAGTATTTT | CASSQDSAPHTDTQYF
TRBJ2-7 | few | TRBD1 | 14 | TRBV6-5 | TGTGCCAGCAGACGAGGACAGGGGTTATACGAGCAGTACTTC | CASRRGQGLYEQYF
TRBJ1-4 | . | . | 15 | TRBV30 | TGTGCCTGGAGGCAATGGGGGGAAACTAATGAAAAACTGTTTTTT | CAWRQWGETNEKLFF
TRBJ1-4 | few | . | 18 | TRBV28 | TGTGCCAGCAGTTTGTTCCTCCGCCGACGGACAACTAATGAAAAACTGTTTTTT | CASSLFLRRRTTNEKLFF
TRBJ2-7 | . | TRBD1 | 13 | TRBV29-1 | TGCAGCGTCCGGACAGGGGGCAGGTACGAGCAGTACTTC | CSVRTGGRYEQYF
TRBJ1-4 | few | . | 13 | TRBV2 | TGTGCCAGCCTACGGACTAACGGGGAAAAACTGTTTTTT | CASLRTNGEKLFF
TRBJ1-3 | few | . | 14 | TRBV7-2 | TGTGCCAGCGGACACAGGGACTCTGGAAACACCATATATTTT | CASGHRDSGNTIYF
TRBJ1-2 | . | . | 14 | TRBV14 | TGTGCCAGCAGCCAAGATCTGGCGGGCTATGGCTACACCTTC | CASSQDLAGYGYTF
TRBJ1-2 | . | TRBD1 | 13 | TRBV27 | TGTGCCAGCAGGGGACAGGGTGGTAGTGGCTACACCTTC | CASRGQGGSGYTF
TRBJ2-5 | few | . | 18 | TRBV5-1 | TGCGCCAGCAGGCCAACAGGGGACTACCCGGGGGTACAAGAGACCCAGTACTTC | CASRPTGDYPGVQETQYF
TRBJ1-2 | . | . | 11 | TRBV20-1 | TGCAGTGCTACAGATAACTATGGCTACACCTTC | CSATDNYGYTF